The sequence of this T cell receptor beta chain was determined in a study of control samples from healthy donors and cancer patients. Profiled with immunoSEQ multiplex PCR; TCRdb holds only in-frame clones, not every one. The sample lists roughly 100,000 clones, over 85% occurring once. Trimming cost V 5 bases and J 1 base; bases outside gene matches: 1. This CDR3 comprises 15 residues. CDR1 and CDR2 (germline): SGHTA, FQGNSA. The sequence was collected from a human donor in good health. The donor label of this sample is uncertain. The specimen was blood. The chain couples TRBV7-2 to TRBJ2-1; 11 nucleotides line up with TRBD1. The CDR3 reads CASSRDRGSYNEQFF. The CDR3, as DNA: TGTGCCAGCAGCCGGGACAGGGGGTCCTACAATGAGCAGTTCTTC.